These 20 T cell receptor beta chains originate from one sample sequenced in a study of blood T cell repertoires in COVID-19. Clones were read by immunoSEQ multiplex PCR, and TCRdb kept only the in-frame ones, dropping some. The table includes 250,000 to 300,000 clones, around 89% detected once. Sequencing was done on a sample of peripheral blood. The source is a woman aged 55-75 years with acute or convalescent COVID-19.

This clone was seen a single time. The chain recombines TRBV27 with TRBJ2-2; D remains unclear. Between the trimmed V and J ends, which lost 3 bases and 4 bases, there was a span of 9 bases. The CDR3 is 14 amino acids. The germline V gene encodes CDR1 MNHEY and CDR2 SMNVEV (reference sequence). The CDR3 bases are TGTGCCAGCAGTTTCGGGTCCTCCACCGGGGAGCTGTTTTTT. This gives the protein CASSFGSSTGELFF.

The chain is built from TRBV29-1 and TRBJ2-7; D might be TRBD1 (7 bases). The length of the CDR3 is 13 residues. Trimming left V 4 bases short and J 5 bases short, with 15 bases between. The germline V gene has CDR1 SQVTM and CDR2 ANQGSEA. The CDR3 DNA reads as TGCAGCGTTGTTGTTCAGGGGGGTAACGAGCAGTACTTC. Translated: CSVVVQGGNEQYF.

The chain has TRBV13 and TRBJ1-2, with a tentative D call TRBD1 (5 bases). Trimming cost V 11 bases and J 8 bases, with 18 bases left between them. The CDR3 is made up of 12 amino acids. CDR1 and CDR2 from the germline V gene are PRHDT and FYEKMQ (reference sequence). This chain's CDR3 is CASQGGAEGYTF. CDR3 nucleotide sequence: TGTGCCTCCCAGGGAGGGGCGGAGGGCTACACCTTC.

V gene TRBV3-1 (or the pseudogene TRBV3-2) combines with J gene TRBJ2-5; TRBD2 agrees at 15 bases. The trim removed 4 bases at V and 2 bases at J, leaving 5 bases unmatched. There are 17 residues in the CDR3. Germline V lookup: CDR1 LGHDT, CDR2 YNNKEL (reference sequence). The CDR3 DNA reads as TGTGCCAGCAGCCTCCGGACTAGCGGGAGGGGTCAAGAGACCCAGTACTTC. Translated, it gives CASSLRTSGRGQETQYF.

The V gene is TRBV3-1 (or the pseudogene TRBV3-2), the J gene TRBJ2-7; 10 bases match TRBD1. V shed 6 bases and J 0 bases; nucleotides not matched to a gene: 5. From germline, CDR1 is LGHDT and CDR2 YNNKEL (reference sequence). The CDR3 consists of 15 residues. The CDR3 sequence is CASRRGTGDSYEQYF. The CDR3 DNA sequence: TGTGCCAGCAGACGAGGGACAGGGGACTCCTACGAGCAGTACTTC.

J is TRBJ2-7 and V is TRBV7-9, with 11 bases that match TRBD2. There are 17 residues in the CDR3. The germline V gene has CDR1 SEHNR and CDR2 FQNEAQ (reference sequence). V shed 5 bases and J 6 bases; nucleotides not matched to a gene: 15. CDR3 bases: TGTGCCAGCAGCCTCGATTCCGGGACTAGCGGAGCGGGCGAGCAGTACTTC. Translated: CASSLDSGTSGAGEQYF.

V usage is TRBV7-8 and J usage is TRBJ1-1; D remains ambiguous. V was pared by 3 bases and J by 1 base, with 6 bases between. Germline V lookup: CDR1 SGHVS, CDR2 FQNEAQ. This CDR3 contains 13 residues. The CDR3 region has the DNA TGTGCCAGCAGCTTGGCTGAGAACACTGAAGCTTTCTTT. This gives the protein CASSLAENTEAFF.

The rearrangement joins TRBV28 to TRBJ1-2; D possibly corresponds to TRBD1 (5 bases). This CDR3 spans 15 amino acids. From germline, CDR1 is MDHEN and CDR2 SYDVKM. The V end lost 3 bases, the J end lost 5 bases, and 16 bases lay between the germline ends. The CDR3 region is CASSFRAGRGYGYTF. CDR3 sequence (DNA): TGTGCCAGCAGTTTTCGGGCCGGGAGGGGTTATGGCTACACCTTC.

The CDR3 DNA is TGTGCCAGCAGCAAGACTAGCGGGGGGCCAGAATGGGCCCAGTACTTC. Residues: CASSKTSGGPEWAQYF. The genes are TRBV7-2 and TRBJ2-5; 13 positions agree with TRBD2. The CDR3 covers 16 residues. With 5 bases clipped from V and 9 bases from J, the junction kept 12 bases outside the gene matches. Per germline, CDR1 SGHTA and CDR2 FQGNSA.

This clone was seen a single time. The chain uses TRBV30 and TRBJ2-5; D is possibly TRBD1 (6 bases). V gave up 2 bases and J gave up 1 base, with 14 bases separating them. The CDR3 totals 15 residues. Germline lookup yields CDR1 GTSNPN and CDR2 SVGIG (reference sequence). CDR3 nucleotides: TGTGCCTGGAGTCTCAGGGGCCGCCGCCAAGAGACCCAGTACTTC. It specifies CAWSLRGRRQETQYF.

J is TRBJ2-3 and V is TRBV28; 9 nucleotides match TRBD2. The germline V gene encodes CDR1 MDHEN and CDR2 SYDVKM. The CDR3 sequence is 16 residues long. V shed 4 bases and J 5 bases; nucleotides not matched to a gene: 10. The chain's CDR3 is CASSSRVAGVEDTQYF. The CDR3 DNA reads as TGTGCCAGCAGTTCCAGGGTAGCGGGAGTAGAAGATACGCAGTATTTT.

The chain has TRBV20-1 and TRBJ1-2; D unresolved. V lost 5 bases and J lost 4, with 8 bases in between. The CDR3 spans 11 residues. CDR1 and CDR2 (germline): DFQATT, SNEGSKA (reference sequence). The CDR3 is CSAAGGYGYTF. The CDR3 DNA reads TGCAGTGCTGCGGGCGGCTATGGCTACACCTTC.

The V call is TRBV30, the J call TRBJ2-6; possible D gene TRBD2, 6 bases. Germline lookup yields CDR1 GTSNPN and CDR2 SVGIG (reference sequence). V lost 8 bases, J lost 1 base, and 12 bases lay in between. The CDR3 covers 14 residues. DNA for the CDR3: TGTGCCCGCGATGGGGGGTCTGGGGCCAACGTCCTGACTTTC. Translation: CARDGGSGANVLTF.

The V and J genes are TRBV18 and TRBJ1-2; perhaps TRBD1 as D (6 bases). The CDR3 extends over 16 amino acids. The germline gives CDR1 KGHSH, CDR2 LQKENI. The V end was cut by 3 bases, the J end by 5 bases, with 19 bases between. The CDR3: CASSPPGAGDWYGYTF. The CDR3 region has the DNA TGTGCCAGCTCACCGCCTGGGGCAGGGGATTGGTATGGCTACACCTTC.

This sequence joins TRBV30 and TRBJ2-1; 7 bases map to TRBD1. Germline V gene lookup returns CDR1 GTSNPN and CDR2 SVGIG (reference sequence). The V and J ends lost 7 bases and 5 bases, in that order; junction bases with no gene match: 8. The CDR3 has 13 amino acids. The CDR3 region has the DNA TGTGCCTTAAAGGGACAGATTCACAATGAGCAGTTCTTC. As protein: CALKGQIHNEQFF.

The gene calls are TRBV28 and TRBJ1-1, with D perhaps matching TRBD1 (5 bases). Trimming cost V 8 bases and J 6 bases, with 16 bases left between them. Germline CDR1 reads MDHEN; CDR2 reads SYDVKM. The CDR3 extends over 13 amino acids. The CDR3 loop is CASGWTSNPEAFF. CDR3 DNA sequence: TGTGCCAGCGGATGGACATCTAACCCTGAAGCTTTCTTT.

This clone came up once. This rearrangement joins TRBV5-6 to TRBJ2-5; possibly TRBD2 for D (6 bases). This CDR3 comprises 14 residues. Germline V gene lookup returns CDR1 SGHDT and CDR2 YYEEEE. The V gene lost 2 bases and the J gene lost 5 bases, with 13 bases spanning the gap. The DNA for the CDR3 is TGTGCCAGCAGCTTCGGGCTAGCGTGGGAGACCCAGTACTTC. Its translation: CASSFGLAWETQYF.

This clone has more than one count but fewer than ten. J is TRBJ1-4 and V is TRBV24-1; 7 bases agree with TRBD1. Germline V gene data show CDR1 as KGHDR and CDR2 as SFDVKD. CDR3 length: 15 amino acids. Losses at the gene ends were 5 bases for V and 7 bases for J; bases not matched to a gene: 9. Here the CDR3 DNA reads TGTGCCACCAGTGGCCAGGGGGGCGAGCGTGAAAAACTGTTTTTT. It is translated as CATSGQGGEREKLFF.

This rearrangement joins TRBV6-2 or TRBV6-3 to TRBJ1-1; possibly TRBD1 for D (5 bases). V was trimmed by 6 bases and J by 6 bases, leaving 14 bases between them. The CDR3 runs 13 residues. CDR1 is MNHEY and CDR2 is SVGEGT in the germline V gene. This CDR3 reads CASSTGRFAEAFF. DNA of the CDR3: TGTGCCAGCAGCACAGGTCGTTTCGCTGAAGCTTTCTTT.

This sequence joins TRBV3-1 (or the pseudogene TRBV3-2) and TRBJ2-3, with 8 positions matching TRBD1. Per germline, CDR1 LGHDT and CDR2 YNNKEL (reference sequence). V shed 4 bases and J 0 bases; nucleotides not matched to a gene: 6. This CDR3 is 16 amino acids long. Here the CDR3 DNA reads TGTGCCAGCAGCCTGGACAGGGCTGATAGCACAGATACGCAGTATTTT. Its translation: CASSLDRADSTDTQYF.